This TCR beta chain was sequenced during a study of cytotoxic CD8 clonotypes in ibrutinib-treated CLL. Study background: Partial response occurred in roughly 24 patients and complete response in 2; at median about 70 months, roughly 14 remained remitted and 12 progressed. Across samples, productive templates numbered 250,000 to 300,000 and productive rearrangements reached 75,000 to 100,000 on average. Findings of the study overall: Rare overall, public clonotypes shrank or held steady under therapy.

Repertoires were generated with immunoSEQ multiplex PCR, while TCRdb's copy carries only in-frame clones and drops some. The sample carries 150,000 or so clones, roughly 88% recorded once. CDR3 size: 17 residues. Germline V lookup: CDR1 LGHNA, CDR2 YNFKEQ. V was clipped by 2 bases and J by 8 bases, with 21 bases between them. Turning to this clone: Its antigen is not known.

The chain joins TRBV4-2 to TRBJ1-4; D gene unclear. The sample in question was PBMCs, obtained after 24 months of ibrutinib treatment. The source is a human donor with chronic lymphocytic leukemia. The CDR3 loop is CASSQLDLDTSWEKLFF. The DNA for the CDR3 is TGTGCCAGCAGCCAATTAGACCTAGACACGTCTTGGGAAAAACTGTTTTTT.